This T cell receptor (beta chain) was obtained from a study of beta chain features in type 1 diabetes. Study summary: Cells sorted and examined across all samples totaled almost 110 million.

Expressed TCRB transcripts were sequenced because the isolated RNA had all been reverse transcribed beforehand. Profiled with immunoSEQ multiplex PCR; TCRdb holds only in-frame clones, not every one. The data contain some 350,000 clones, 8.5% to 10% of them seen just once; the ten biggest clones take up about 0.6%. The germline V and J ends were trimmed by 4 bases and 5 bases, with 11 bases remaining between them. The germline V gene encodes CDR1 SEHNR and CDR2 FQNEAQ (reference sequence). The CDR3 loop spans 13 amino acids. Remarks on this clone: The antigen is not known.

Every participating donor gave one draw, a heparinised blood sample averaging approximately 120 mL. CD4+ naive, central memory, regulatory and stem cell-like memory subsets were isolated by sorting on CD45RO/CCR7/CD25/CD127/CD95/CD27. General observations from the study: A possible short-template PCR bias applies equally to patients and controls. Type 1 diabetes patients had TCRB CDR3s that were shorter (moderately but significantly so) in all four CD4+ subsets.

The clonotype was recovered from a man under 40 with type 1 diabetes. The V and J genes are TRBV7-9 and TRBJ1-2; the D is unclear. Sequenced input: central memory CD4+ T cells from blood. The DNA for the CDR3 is TGTGCCAGCAGCTCAGCGGGAAGTTATGGCTACACCTTC. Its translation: CASSSAGSYGYTF.